Given below is one T cell receptor beta chain in context. Its antigen is still unknown. No clone much larger than this one lies a single base away; base qualities are absent. The immunoSEQ Assay was used to sequence TCRbeta CDR3 regions. After extraction, genomic DNA underwent amplification by bias-controlled multiplex PCR, followed by high-throughput sequencing. The authors' analysis ran thus. To quantify the absolute abundance of each unique TCRbeta CDR3 region, sequences were collapsed and filtered. T cell fraction was estimated by normalization of TCRbeta template counts to usable DNA, with usable DNA being measured through amplification of reference genes present in all nucleated cells. Repertoire TCRs were annotated as SARS-CoV-2-specific when V gene, CDR3 amino acid sequence and J gene were exactly matched to a known reactive TCR set. The reference SARS-CoV-2 TCR set was derived from MIRA and filtered for enrichment in COVID-19-positive ImmuneCODE repertoires, a step that removed public or cross-reactive TCRs. Using the MIRA antigens, annotated TCRs were further analysed by specific ORF or by position within an ORF. Breadth was defined as the number of annotated unique rearrangements divided by the total number of unique productive rearrangements, and depth was defined as the summed frequency of the annotated unique rearrangements. Two-sided Wilcoxon rank-sum tests were used to compare TCR breadth between groups. TCRdb stores this immuneACCESS table with in-frame sequences only. Part of the clones is absent; in the studies checked, under half of the shortfall reflects unresolved V genes, and no reason is known for the rest. The DNA was the basis for D and trimming; V, J and clone size are from that table. The sample profile shows more than 300,000 clones; just under 85% of them were found once. 2% to 2.5% of the sample goes to the ten largest clones.

This sample was included in a study of Ad26.COV2.S vaccination and SARS-CoV-2 variants (dated by TCRdb to about 2021). Turning to the overall study: Donors in the vaccine arm were drawn from COV1001, a multicentre, randomized, double-blind, placebo-controlled phase I-IIa trial testing Ad26.COV2.S in healthy adults. The TCR-sequenced set comprised approximately 30 samples: some 19 Ad26.COV2.S vaccine recipients, 5 placebo recipients and 8 SARS-CoV-2 convalescent individuals. TCRbeta repertoire sequencing was used to assess the specificity and breadth of SARS-CoV-2-reactive T cell receptors after Ad26.COV2.S vaccination. Blinding of investigators to trial group allocation was maintained during experiments and outcome assessment. Participants in the trial were split at random into five groups of five each, receiving low-dose or high-dose Ad26.COV2.S once or twice, or else placebo on both occasions. Ad26.COV2.S was administered intramuscularly at a dose of 5x10^10 or 1x10^11 viral particles, either as one shot or as two shots given 56 days apart.

Paper-wide results and their limitations: The study was not powered to compare responses between vaccine doses or regimens. After vaccination, substantial breadth of spike-specific CD8+ and CD4+ T cell responses was reported. The authors noted that the TCR breadth and depth analyses may have underestimated total T cell responses. Non-spike TCR breadth was comparable between vaccine and placebo recipients, consistent with the vaccine containing only spike. Compared with placebo recipients, Ad26.COV2.S recipients showed higher spike-specific TCR breadth (P = 0.0014).

Read against the paper, the sample's treatment or condition label means: around 19 received Ad26.COV2.S at low or high dose, single or two shots; 5 received placebo; per-sample allocation not given. Repertoires of vaccine and placebo recipients were sequenced from samples collected on day 63 after the first injection. Cohort 1b enrolled about two dozen adults aged 18-55 years at a single site in Boston, USA, between 29 July and 7 August 2020. Ad26.COV2.S was a replication-incompetent adenovirus type 26 vector expressing a prefusion-stabilized SARS-CoV-2 spike protein from the original Wuhan strain. The CDR3, from cysteine to phenylalanine, totals 13 residues. Solely the CDR3 DNA is kept, with 39 bases framed from the first base. CDR1 and CDR2, per the germline V gene, are SGHRS and YFSETQ. V loses 4 bases of germline sequence and J loses 3 bases, and the interval between the two ends is 10 bases.

This material consisted of peripheral blood, taken in a trial of Ad26.COV2.S vaccine versus placebo. This clonotype was sampled from a person aged 18-60 years who received the Ad26.COV2.S COVID-19 vaccine or a placebo. Recombination connected TRBV5-1 to TRBJ2-5; confidence is insufficient to name the D gene. The CDR3 is CASSPWPEETQYF. Read as DNA, the sequence is TGCGCCAGCAGCCCATGGCCAGAAGAGACCCAGTACTTC.